These 17 T cell receptor beta chains came from one sample sequenced in a study of cytomegalovirus exposure and HLA in healthy donors. Method: immunoSEQ multiplex PCR; TCRdb's copy keeps in-frame clones and lacks some. The data hold about 250,000 clones, with roughly 90% observed a single time. The sequencing sample was made of PBMCs. The receptor set was obtained from a man aged 18 to 30 in good health and CMV-seropositive.

The chain is built from TRBV15 and TRBJ2-7, with TRBD2 identical over 10 bases. Germline V CDR1 and CDR2: LNHNV, YYDKDF (reference sequence). The V gene end was trimmed by 1 base and the J gene end by 5 bases; junction bases not matched to a gene: 11. The CDR3 consists of 17 residues. CDR3: CATSRGPVSSGSNEQYF. The CDR3 nucleotides are TGTGCCACCAGCAGAGGTCCTGTGTCTAGCGGGAGCAACGAGCAGTACTTC. Full variable domain (outside the CDR3, taken from reference TRBV15 and TRBJ2-7): DAMVIQNPRYQVTQFGKPVTLSCSQTLNHNVMYWYQQKSSQAPKLLFHYYDKDFNNEADTPDNFQSRRPNTSFCFLDIRSPGLGDTAMYLCATSRGPVSSGSNEQYFGPGTRLTVT.

CDR3 residues: CASSFRVQETQYF. CDR3 DNA sequence: TGCGCCAGCAGCTTTAGGGTTCAAGAGACCCAGTACTTC. The rearrangement joins TRBV5-1 to TRBJ2-5, with unresolved D. The germline gives CDR1 SGHRS, CDR2 YFSETQ. With 2 bases removed from V and 2 bases from J, the gap between germline ends came to 7 bases. The CDR3 sequence is 13 residues long. The variable domain in full, completed from reference TRBV5-1 and TRBJ2-5, reads KAGVTQTPRYLIKTRGQQVTLSCSPISGHRSVSWYQQTPGQGLQFLFEYFSETQRNKGNFPGRFSGRQFSNSRSEMNVSTLELGDSALYLCASSFRVQETQYFGPGTRLLVL.

The chain couples TRBV27 to TRBJ1-5; D is perhaps TRBD1 (5 bases). V dropped 2 bases and J dropped 2 bases, with 7 bases sitting between them. From germline, CDR1 is MNHEY and CDR2 SMNVEV (reference sequence). This CDR3 has 14 residues. In nucleotides, the CDR3 is TGTGCCAGCAGTTTAGGGGGGGGCAATCAGCCCCAGCATTTT. It codes for CASSLGGGNQPQHF.

The chain carries TRBV11-1 and TRBJ2-7; no firm D call. This CDR3 contains 14 residues. Trimming cost V 4 bases and J 0 bases, with 10 bases left between them. Germline-derived CDR1 and CDR2 are SGHAT and FQDESV (reference sequence). CDR3 coding DNA: TGTGCCAGCAGCTCAGTCGCGAGCTCCTACGAGCAGTACTTC. It is translated as CASSSVASSYEQYF. Full variable domain (rest looked up from reference TRBV11-1 and TRBJ2-7): EAEVAQSPRYKITEKSQAVAFWCDPISGHATLYWYRQILGQGPELLVQFQDESVVDDSQLPKDRFSAERLKGVDSTLKIQPAELGDSAMYLCASSSVASSYEQYFGPGTRLTVT.

V gene TRBV5-1 combines with J gene TRBJ2-2; 9 bases map to TRBD2. The ends lost 0 bases at V and 4 bases at J; junction bases unmatched: 4. CDR3 length equals 16 residues. Per germline, CDR1 SGHRS and CDR2 YFSETQ. The CDR3 DNA follows: TGCGCCAGCAGCTTGGGACTAGCGGTGGGCACCGGGGAGCTGTTTTTT. Amino acids: CASSLGLAVGTGELFF.

This chain joins TRBV9 and TRBJ2-1; a possible D gene is TRBD1 (5 bases). Trimming shortened V by 0 bases and J by 0 bases, and 7 bases separated the two germline ends. Germline CDR1 reads SGDLS; CDR2 reads YYNGEE. The CDR3 spans 15 residues. This chain's CDR3 is CASSVEGLSYNEQFF. CDR3 coding DNA: TGTGCCAGCAGCGTAGAGGGGCTCTCCTACAATGAGCAGTTCTTC.

The chain recombines TRBV6-1 with TRBJ1-1, with TRBD1 identical over 7 bases. Germline CDR1 reads MNHNS; CDR2 reads SASEGT. The CDR3 has 15 residues. Trimming took 2 bases from V and 7 from J; bases not matched to a gene: 10. CDR3 sequence (DNA): TGTGCCAGCAGTGAACGGGGGGACAGCGAGGATGAAGCTTTCTTT. Translated: CASSERGDSEDEAFF.

V is TRBV7-2 and J is TRBJ2-2; possibly TRBD1 or TRBD2 for D (6 bases each). This CDR3 region has 15 residues. Trimming stripped 2 bases from V and 7 bases from J, with 14 bases between. Germline V CDR1 and CDR2: SGHTA, FQGNSA. The CDR3 DNA reads TGTGCCAGCAGCTTATCCACGGGGGCAGGCGGGGAGCTGTTTTTT. This sequence encodes CASSLSTGAGGELFF.

The J gene is TRBJ1-1, the V gene TRBV30; TRBD1 might be the D (6 bases). Germline CDR1 is GTSNPN and CDR2 is SVGIG (reference sequence). This CDR3 has 12 amino acids. The germline V and J ends were trimmed by 5 bases and 1 base, with 8 bases remaining between them. Here the CDR3 reads CAWGGQNTEAFF. CDR3 coding DNA: TGTGCCTGGGGGGGGCAGAACACTGAAGCTTTCTTT.

The V gene is TRBV7-7, the J gene TRBJ2-5; TRBD1 matches at 10 bases. J was trimmed by 5 bases and V by 5 bases; bases with no gene match: 5. This CDR3 contains 14 residues. The germline V gene has CDR1 SSHAT and CDR2 FNYEAQ (reference sequence). This chain's CDR3 is CASSRQGARETQYF. In DNA, the CDR3 is TGTGCCAGCAGCAGACAGGGGGCGAGGGAGACCCAGTACTTC. Full variable domain (rest looked up from reference TRBV7-7 and TRBJ2-5): GAGVSQSPRYKVTKRGQDVTLRCDPISSHATLYWYQQALGQGPEFLTYFNYEAQPDKSGLPSDRFSAERPEGSISTLTIQRTEQRDSAMYRCASSRQGARETQYFGPGTRLLVL.

This chain uses TRBV28 with TRBJ1-3; possibly TRBD1 for D (6 bases). The V end was cut by 7 bases, the J end by 4 bases, with 14 bases between. Germline-derived CDR1 and CDR2 are MDHEN and SYDVKM. The CDR3 is 14 amino acids. The CDR3 sequence is CASTLRGAGNTIYF. The CDR3 coding sequence is TGTGCCAGCACCCTCCGGGGGGCCGGAAACACCATATATTTT.

This rearrangement joins TRBV5-1 to TRBJ2-1, with TRBD2 as a possible D gene (6 bases). V lost 1 base to trimming and J lost 6 bases, with 11 bases between them. The CDR3 runs to 14 residues. Per the germline V gene, CDR1 is SGHRS and CDR2 is YFSETQ. The CDR3 coding sequence is TGCGCCAGCAGCTTGCAGTCCGGGAGCAATGAGCAGTTCTTC. Residues: CASSLQSGSNEQFF.

This clone was recorded a few times. The CDR3 sequence: CASRPWDGGYTF. The CDR3 bases are TGTGCCAGCAGGCCCTGGGACGGCGGCTACACCTTC. The gene calls are TRBV11-2 and TRBJ1-2, with D possibly being TRBD1 (5 bases). Trimming stripped 6 bases from V and 8 bases from J, with 13 bases between. This CDR3 contains 12 residues. Germline CDR1 reads SGHAT; CDR2 reads FQNNGV.

The J gene is TRBJ2-1, the V gene TRBV7-8; 7 positions match TRBD2. The CDR3 runs to 12 residues. V trimming: 5 bases; J trimming: 8 bases; junction bases outside the gene matches: 3. Germline assignment: CDR1 SGHVS and CDR2 FQNEAQ. The CDR3 loop is CASSPGLDEQFF. The CDR3 nucleotides read TGTGCCAGCAGCCCCGGACTAGATGAGCAGTTCTTC.

This clone has a count of ten or more. The chain is built from TRBV6-5 and TRBJ2-1; no clear D gene. Trimming cost V 4 bases and J 10 bases, with 11 bases left between them. The germline gives CDR1 MNHEY, CDR2 SVGAGI. The CDR3 is 12 residues long. CDR3 DNA sequence: TGTGCCAGCAGTTCCCTCTGGAGAGAGCAGTTCTTC. Protein sequence: CASSSLWREQFF.

V and J are TRBV5-6 and TRBJ1-5, with TRBD1 matching 9 bases. The CDR3 length is 16 residues. Germline values: CDR1 SGHDT, CDR2 YYEEEE. The junction had 6 bases not matched to a gene; V was cut back by 4 bases and J by 1 base. The CDR3 loop reads CASSPQGASSNQPQHF. The CDR3 nucleotides read TGTGCCAGCAGCCCACAGGGGGCTTCCAGCAATCAGCCCCAGCATTTT.

This sequence joins TRBV5-1 and TRBJ2-7; D may match TRBD1 or TRBD2 (5 bases each). Trimming stripped 0 bases from V and 2 bases from J, with 9 bases between. CDR1 SGHRS and CDR2 YFSETQ come from the germline V gene. CDR3 length: 14 amino acids. The CDR3 DNA follows: TGCGCCAGCAGCTTGGGGGGGAGAGCCTACGAGCAGTACTTC. Translation gives CASSLGGRAYEQYF.